This T cell receptor (beta chain) was found in a study of cytomegalovirus exposure and HLA in healthy donors. Study findings and constraints: Among TCR beta chains, those listed as cytomegalovirus-associated numbered approximately 150. It was reportedly the case that the classifier diagnosed cytomegalovirus status with high specificity and sensitivity.

Libraries were prepared by immunoSEQ multiplex PCR; TCRdb keeps only in-frame clonotypes and omits some of them. This repertoire shows about 78,000 clones, 96% found once; its top ten account for over 1.5%. These donors were members of the roughly 120-subject validation cohort, a group separate from the roughly 670-subject first cohort. Of note for this clone: Its target is not known.

Trimming cost V 7 bases and J 4 bases; bases outside gene matches: 10. Germline V gene lookup returns CDR1 ENHRY and CDR2 SYGVKD. This CDR3 has 16 amino acids. The origin of this receptor is a man between 18 and 35 years old in good health and CMV-seropositive. The specimen sequenced was PBMCs. The chain has TRBV10-3 and TRBJ2-1; 10 nucleotides agree with TRBD1. In DNA form, the CDR3 reads TGTGCCATCAAAGGGGACAGGGGAGAGGGGTACAATGAGCAGTTCTTC. It encodes CAIKGDRGEGYNEQFF.